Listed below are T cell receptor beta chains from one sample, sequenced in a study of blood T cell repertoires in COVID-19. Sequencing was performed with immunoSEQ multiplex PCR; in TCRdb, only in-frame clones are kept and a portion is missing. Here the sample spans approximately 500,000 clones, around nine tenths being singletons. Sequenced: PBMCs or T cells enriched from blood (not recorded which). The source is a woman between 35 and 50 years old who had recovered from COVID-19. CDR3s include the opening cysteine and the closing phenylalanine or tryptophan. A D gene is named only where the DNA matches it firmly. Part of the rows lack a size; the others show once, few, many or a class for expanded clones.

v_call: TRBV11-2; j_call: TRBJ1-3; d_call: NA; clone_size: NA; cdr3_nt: TGTGCCAGCAGCTTAGATCGGGTTCGTCCTGGAAACACCATATATTTT; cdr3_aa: CASSLDRVRPGNTIYF
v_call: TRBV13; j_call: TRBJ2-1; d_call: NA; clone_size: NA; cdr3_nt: TGTGCCAGCAGCTTAGAGGCCCTAGCTGACAATGAGCAGTTCTTC; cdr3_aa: CASSLEALADNEQFF
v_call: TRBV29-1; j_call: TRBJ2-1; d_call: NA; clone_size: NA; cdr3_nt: TGCAGCGTTAGCGGCTTGAGGGAGTACAATGAGCAGTTCTTC; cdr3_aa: CSVSGLREYNEQFF
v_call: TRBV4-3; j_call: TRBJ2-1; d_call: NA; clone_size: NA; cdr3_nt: TGCGCCAGCAGCCAAGATCGACGGCTCCACTACCAGGAGCAGTTCTTC; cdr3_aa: CASSQDRRLHYQEQFF
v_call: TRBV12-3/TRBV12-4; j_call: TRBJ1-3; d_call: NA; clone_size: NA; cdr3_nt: TGTGCCAGCAGTTTCTCGTCTGGAAACACCATATATTTT; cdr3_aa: CASSFSSGNTIYF
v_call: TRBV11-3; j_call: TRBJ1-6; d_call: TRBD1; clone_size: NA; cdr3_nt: TGTGCCAGGACGGGACAGGATCGTAATTCACCCCTCCACTTT; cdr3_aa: CARTGQDRNSPLHF
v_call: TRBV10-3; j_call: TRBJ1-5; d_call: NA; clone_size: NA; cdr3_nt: TGTGCCATCAGTGTTGCGGATAGCAATCAGCCCCAGCATTTT; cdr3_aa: CAISVADSNQPQHF
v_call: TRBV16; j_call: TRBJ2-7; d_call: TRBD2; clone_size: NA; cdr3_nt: TGTGCCAGCAGCCAAGTGGCGGGAGGTCGCTACGAGCAGTACTTC; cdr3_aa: CASSQVAGGRYEQYF
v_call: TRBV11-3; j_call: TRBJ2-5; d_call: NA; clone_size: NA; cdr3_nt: TGTGCCAGCAGCTTACGCGCTCCCGAGACCCAGTACTTC; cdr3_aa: CASSLRAPETQYF
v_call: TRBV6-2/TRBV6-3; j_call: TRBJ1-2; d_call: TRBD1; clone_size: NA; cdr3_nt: TGTGCCAGCAGTATCGAGACAGGGGGGCTCTATGGCTACACCTTC; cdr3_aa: CASSIETGGLYGYTF
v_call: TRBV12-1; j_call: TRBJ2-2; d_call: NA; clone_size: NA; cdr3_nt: TGTGCCAGCAGCTTTTATGCCGGGGAGCTGTTTTTT; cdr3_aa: CASSFYAGELFF
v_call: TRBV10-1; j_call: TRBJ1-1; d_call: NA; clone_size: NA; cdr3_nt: TGCGCCAGCAGCGCCGGGACAACGAACACTGAAGCTTTCTTT; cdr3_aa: CASSAGTTNTEAFF
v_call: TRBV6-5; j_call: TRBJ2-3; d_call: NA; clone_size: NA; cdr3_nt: TGTGCCAGCAGTTACTCTCGGCAGGTCACAGATACGCAGTATTTT; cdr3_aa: CASSYSRQVTDTQYF
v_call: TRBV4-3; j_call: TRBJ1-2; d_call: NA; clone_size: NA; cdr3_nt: TGCGCCAGCAGCCAAGATAAGGAGGGGGGGGCCTATGGCTACACCTTC; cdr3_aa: CASSQDKEGGAYGYTF
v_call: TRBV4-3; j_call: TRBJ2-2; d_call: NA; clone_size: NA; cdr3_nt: TGCGCCAGCAGCCAAGATCCGGGCGGGCGCACGAACACCGGGGAGCTGTTTTTT; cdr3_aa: CASSQDPGGRTNTGELFF
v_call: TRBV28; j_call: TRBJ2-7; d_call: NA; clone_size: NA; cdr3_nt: TGTGTCAGCCGGGGGAGCTACGAGCAGTACTTC; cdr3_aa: CVSRGSYEQYF
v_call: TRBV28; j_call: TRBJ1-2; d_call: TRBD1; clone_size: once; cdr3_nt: TGTGCCAGCAGCGTCCAGGGGGAATATGGCTACACCTTC; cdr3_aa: CASSVQGEYGYTF
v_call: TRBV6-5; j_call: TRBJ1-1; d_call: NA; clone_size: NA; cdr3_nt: TGTGCCAGCAGTTACCCAGGGAAGGCTAGCACTGAAGCTTTCTTT; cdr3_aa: CASSYPGKASTEAFF
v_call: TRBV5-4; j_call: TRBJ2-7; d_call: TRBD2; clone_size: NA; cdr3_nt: TGTGCCAGCAGCGCAGGAGGGACTAGCGGGAGAATCTACGAGCAGTACTTC; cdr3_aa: CASSAGGTSGRIYEQYF
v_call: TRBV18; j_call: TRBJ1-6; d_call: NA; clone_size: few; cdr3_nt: TGTGCCAGCTCACCCGGGGTTAGGCTGAATTCACCCCTCCACTTT; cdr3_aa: CASSPGVRLNSPLHF
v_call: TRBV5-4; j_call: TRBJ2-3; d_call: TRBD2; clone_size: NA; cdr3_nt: TGTGCCAGCAGCCCCGGACTAGCGGGACCAACTAGGGATACGCAGTATTTT; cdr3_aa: CASSPGLAGPTRDTQYF
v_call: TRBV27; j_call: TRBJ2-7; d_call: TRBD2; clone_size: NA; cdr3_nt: TGTGCCAGCAGTTTAGGGACTAGCGGCCCTTTGGGGCAGTACTTC; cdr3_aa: CASSLGTSGPLGQYF
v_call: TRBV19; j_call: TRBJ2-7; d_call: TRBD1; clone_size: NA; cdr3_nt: TGTGCCAGTAGTATAGATATTCTCGGACAGGGGGCCTACGAGCAGTACTTC; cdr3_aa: CASSIDILGQGAYEQYF
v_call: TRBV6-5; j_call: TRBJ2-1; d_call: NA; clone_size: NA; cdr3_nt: TGTGCCAGCAGTAATCTTGACAATGAGCAGTTCTTC; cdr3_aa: CASSNLDNEQFF
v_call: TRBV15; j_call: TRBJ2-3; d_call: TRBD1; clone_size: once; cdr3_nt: TGTGCCACCAGTTATGACAGGGAGCTTGGCGGCACAGATACGCAGTATTTT; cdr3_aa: CATSYDRELGGTDTQYF
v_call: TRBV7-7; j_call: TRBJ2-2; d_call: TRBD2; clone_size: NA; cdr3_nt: TGTGCCAGCAGCCAATCCGGGACTAGCGGAAACACCGGGGAGCTGTTTTTT; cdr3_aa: CASSQSGTSGNTGELFF
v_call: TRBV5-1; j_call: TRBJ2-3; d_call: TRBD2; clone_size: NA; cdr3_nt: TGCGCCAGCAGCTTAGCGGGAAGTTTGACAGATACGCAGTATTTT; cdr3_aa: CASSLAGSLTDTQYF
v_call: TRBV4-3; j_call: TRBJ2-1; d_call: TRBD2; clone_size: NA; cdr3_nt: TGCGCCAGCAGCCAAGATACCCCCGGGAGGGTCAATTCCTACAATGAGCAGTTCTTC; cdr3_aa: CASSQDTPGRVNSYNEQFF
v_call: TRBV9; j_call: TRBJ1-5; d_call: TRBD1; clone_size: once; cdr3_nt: TGTGCCAGCAGCGTAGGACAGGGGGGGAATCAGCCCCAGCATTTT; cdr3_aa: CASSVGQGGNQPQHF
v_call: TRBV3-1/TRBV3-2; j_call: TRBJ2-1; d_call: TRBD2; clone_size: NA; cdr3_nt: TGTGCCAGCAGCCCTAGGACTAGCGGGCTCTACAATGAGCAGTTCTTC; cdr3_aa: CASSPRTSGLYNEQFF
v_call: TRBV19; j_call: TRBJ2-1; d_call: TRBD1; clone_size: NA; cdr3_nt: TGTGCCAGTAGTATCTGGGGACAGGAGTACAATGAGCAGTTCTTC; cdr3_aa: CASSIWGQEYNEQFF
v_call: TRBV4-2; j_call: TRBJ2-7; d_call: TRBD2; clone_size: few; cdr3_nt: TGTGCCAGCAGCCAACTCACGGGAGGACGGAACTACGAGCAGTACTTC; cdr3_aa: CASSQLTGGRNYEQYF
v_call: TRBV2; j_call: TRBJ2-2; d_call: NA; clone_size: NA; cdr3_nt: TGTGCCAGCAGTGAAGCTCTGTCGGCGGTCGGGGAGCTGTTTTTT; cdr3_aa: CASSEALSAVGELFF
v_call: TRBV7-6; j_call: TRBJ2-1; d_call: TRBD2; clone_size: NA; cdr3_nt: TGTGCCAGCAGCTTTAGTGCGGGAGGCCTGCTCAATGAGCAGTTCTTC; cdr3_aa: CASSFSAGGLLNEQFF
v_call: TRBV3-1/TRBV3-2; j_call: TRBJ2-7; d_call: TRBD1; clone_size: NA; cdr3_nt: TGTGCCAGCAGCCGCGAGGACAGGGCGCTCAACGAGCAGTACTTC; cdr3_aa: CASSREDRALNEQYF
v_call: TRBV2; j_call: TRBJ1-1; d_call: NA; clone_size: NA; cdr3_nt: TGTGCCAGCAGCCTCGACATGGACACTGAAGCTTTCTTT; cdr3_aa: CASSLDMDTEAFF